The TCR beta chain described here comes from a study of molecular identifiers for immune sequencing clone quantification. Study-wide findings and caveats: Whereas clones above 20 RNA copies held under 1% of naive-cell molecules, they held over 98% of effector molecules.

TCRdb analysed the PCR reads with MiXCR anew, one entry per CDR3 protein. The profile shows about 320,000 distinct CDR3 sequences, around a fifth of them singletons. Regarding this clonotype: Its antigen is unidentified.

Trimming took 3 bases from V and 8 from J; bases not matched to a gene: 5. CDR3 size: 13 residues. The sequence was obtained from a human donor in good health. Some libraries in this study had Jurkat cell RNA spiked in. The sequenced sample was naive CD8+ T cells from blood, with Jurkat cell RNA spiked in. This sample's subset: FACS-sorted CD8+CD4-CCR7+CD45RA+ naive T cells. The rearrangement uses TRBV12-3 or TRBV12-4 and TRBJ1-2; 8 nucleotides align to TRBD1. The CDR3 region is CASSLRTGFGYTF. In nucleotides, the CDR3 is TGTGCCAGCAGTTTGAGGACAGGGTTCGGCTACACCTTC.